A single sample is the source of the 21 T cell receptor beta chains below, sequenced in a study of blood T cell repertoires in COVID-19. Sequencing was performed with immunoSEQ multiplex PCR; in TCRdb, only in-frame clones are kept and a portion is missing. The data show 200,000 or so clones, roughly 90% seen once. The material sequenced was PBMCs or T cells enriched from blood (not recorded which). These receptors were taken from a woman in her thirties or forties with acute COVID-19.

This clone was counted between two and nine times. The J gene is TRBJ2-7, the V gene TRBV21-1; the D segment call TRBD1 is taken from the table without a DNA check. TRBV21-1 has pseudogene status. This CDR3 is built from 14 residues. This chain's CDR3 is CASSLRDSSYEQYV. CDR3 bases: TGTGCCAGCAGCCTCCGGGACAGCTCCTACGAGCAGTACGTC.

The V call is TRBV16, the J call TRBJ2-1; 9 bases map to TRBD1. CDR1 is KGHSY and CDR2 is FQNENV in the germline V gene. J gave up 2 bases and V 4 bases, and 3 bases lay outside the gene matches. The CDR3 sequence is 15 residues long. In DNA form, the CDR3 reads TGTGCCAGCAGCCTGGACAGGGGCACCTACAATGAGCAGTTCTTC. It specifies CASSLDRGTYNEQFF.

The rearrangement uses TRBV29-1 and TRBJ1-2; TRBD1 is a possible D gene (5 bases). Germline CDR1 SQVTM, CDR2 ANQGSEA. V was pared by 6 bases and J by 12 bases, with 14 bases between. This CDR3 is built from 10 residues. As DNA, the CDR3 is TGCAGCGTGGGGCCGCCCGCGCACACCTTC. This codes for CSVGPPAHTF.

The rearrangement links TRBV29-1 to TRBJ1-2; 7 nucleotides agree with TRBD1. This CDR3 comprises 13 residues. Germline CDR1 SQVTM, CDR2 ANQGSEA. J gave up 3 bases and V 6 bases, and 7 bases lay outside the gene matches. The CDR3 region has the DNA TGCAGCGTAAAAGACAGGGCGGACTATGGCTACACCTTC. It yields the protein CSVKDRADYGYTF.

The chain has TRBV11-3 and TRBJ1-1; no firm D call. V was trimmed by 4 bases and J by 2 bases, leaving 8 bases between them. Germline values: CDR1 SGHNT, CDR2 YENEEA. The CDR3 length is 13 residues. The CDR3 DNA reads TGTGCCAGCAGCTGGGGAGGTAACACTGAAGCTTTCTTT. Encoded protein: CASSWGGNTEAFF.

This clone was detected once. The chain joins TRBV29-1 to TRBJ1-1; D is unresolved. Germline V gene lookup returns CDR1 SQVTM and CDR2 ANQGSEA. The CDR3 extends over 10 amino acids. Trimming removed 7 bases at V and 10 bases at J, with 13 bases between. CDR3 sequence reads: CSAVGGVAFF. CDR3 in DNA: TGCAGCGCCGTAGGCGGGGTAGCTTTCTTT.

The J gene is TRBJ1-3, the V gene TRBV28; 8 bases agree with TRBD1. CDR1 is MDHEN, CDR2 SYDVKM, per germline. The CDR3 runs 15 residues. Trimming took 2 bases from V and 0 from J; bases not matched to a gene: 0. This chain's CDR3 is CASSLGQGSGNTIYF. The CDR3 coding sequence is TGTGCCAGCAGTTTAGGACAGGGCTCTGGAAACACCATATATTTT.

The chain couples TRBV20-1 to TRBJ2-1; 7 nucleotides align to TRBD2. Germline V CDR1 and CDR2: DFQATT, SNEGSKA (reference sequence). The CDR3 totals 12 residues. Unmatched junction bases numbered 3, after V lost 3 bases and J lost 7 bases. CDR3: CSASSGGNEQFF. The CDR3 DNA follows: TGCAGTGCTAGTTCGGGAGGTAATGAGCAGTTCTTC.

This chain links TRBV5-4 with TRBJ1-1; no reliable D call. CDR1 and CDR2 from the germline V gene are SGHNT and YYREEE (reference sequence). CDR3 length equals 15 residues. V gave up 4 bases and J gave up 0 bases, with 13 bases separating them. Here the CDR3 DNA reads TGTGCCAGCAGCGAGAAAGGGAGCATGAACACTGAAGCTTTCTTT. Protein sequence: CASSEKGSMNTEAFF.

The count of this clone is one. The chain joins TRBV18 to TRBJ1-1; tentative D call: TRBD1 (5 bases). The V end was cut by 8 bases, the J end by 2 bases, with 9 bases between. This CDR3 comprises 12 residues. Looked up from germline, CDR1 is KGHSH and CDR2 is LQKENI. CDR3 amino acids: CASRTGNTEAFF. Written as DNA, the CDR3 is TGTGCCAGCCGCACAGGCAACACTGAAGCTTTCTTT.

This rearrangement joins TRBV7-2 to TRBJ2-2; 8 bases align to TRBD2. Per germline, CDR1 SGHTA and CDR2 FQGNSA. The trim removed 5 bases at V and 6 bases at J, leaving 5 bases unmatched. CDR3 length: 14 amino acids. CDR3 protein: CASSGGLVSGELFF. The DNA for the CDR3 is TGTGCCAGCAGCGGGGGACTAGTTTCCGGGGAGCTGTTTTTT.

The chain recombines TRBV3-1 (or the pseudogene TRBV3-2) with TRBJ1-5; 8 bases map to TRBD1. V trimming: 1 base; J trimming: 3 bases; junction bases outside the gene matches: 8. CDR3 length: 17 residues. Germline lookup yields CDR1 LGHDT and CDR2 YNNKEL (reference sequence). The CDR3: CASSQGRGQVVNQPQHF. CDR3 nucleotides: TGTGCCAGCAGCCAAGGCAGGGGGCAGGTCGTCAATCAGCCCCAGCATTTT.

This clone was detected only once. The CDR3 loop is CATPEGLQETQYF. In nucleotides, the CDR3 is TGTGCCACCCCCGAGGGACTGCAAGAGACCCAGTACTTC. The chain recombines TRBV19 with TRBJ2-5, with a weak D call TRBD2 (6 bases). Germline-derived CDR1 and CDR2 are LNHDA and SQIVND (reference sequence). Trimming took off 10 bases at V and 2 bases at J, with 14 bases between the two ends. This CDR3 has 13 residues. Combining the CDR3 with reference TRBV19 and TRBJ2-5 gives the whole variable domain DGGITQSPKYLFRKEGQNVTLSCEQNLNHDAMYWYRQDPGQGLRLIYYSQIVNDFQKGDIAEGYSVSREKKESFPLTVTSAQKNPTAFYLCATPEGLQETQYFGPGTRLLVL.

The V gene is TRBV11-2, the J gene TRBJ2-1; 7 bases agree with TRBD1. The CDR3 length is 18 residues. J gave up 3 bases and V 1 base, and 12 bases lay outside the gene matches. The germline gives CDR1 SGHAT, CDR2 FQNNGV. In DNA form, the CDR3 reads TGTGCCAGCAGCTTAGCGGTTCAGGGACAGCGACTCTACAATGAGCAGTTCTTC. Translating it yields CASSLAVQGQRLYNEQFF.

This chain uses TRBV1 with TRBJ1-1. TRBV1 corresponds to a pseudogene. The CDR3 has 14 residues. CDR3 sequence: CTSSHGFRRLNAFF. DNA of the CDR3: TGCACCAGCAGCCATGGGTTTCGGCGGCTGAATGCTTTCTTT.

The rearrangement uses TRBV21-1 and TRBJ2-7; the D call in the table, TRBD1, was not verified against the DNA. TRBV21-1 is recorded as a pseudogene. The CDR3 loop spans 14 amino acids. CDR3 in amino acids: CASSRRTGTHEQYV. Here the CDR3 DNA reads TGTGCCAGCAGCCGCCGGACAGGGACCCACGAGCAGTACGTC.

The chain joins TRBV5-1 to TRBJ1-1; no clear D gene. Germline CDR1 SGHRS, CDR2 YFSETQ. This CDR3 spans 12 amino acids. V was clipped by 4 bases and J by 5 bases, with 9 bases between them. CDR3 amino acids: CASSAGRTEAFF. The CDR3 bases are TGCGCCAGCAGCGCTGGGAGGACTGAAGCTTTCTTT.

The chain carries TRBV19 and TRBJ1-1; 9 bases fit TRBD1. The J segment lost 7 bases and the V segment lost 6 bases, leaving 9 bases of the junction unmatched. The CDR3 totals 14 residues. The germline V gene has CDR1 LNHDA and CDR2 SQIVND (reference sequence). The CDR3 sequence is CASRSDRGGFEAFF. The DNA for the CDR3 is TGTGCCAGTAGGAGCGACAGGGGGGGATTTGAAGCTTTCTTT.

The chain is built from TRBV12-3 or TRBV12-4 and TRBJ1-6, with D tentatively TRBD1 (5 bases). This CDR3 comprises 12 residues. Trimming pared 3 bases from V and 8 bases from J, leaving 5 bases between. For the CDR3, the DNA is TGTGCCAGCAGTTTGGGGCATTCACCCCTCCACTTT. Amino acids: CASSLGHSPLHF.

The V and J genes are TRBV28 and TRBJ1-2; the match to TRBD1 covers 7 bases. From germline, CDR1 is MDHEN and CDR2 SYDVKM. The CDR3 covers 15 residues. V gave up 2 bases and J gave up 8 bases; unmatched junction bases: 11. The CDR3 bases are TGTGCCAGCAGTTTAGCCCGGGACAGATTAGAAGGCTACACCTTC. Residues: CASSLARDRLEGYTF.

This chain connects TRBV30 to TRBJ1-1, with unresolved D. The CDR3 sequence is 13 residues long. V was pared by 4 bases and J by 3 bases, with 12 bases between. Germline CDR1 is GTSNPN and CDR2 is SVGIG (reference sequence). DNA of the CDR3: TGTGCCTGGACTAGGTACGCAGACACTGAAGCTTTCTTT. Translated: CAWTRYADTEAFF.